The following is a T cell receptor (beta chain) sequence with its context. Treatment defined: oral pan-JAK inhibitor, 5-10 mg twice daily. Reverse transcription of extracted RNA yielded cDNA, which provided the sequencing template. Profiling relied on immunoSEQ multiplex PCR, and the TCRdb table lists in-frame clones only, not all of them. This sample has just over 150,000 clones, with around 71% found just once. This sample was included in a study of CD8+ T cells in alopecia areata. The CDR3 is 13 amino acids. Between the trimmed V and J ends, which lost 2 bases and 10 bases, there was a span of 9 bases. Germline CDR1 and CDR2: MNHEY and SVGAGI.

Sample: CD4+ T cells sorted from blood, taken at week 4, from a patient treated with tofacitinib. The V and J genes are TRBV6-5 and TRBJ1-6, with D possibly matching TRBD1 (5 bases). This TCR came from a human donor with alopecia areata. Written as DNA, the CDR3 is TGTGCCAGCAGTTACAGGGCAGGGTCACCCCTCCACTTT. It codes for CASSYRAGSPLHF.